This T cell receptor (beta chain) was identified during a study of OX40 agonist ivuxolimab in advanced cancers. As for the study in general: As their treatment, patients were administered ivuxolimab, an agonistic anti-OX40 (CD134) antibody.

CDR1 LNHDA and CDR2 SQIVND come from the germline V gene (reference sequence). V shed 6 bases and J shed 2 bases, with 11 bases lying between them. The CDR3 sequence is 13 residues long. If patients had autoimmune disease history or systemic immunosuppression, they were excluded. Peripheral blood came from all dose cohorts at three timepoints. TCRdb's copy holds only in-frame clones and misses some; the assay was immunoSEQ multiplex PCR. The top ten clones hold 0.25% to 0.3% of a sample with approximately 70,000 clones, around nine tenths of them seen once. Overall study findings and caveats: Mean expanded clone counts were higher in CD8+ than CD4+ T cells.

Regarding this clone: Its antigen remains unknown.

The clonotype comes from an adult with an advanced solid tumor such as melanoma, head and neck, liver or kidney cancer. The chain couples TRBV19 to TRBJ2-7; no clear D. Sequenced here: CD4+ or CD8+ T cells sorted from blood, sampled in a trial of the OX40 agonist ivuxolimab. The CDR3 sequence: CASSPTNTYEQYF. The CDR3 nucleotides read TGTGCCAGTAGCCCTACAAACACCTACGAGCAGTACTTC.